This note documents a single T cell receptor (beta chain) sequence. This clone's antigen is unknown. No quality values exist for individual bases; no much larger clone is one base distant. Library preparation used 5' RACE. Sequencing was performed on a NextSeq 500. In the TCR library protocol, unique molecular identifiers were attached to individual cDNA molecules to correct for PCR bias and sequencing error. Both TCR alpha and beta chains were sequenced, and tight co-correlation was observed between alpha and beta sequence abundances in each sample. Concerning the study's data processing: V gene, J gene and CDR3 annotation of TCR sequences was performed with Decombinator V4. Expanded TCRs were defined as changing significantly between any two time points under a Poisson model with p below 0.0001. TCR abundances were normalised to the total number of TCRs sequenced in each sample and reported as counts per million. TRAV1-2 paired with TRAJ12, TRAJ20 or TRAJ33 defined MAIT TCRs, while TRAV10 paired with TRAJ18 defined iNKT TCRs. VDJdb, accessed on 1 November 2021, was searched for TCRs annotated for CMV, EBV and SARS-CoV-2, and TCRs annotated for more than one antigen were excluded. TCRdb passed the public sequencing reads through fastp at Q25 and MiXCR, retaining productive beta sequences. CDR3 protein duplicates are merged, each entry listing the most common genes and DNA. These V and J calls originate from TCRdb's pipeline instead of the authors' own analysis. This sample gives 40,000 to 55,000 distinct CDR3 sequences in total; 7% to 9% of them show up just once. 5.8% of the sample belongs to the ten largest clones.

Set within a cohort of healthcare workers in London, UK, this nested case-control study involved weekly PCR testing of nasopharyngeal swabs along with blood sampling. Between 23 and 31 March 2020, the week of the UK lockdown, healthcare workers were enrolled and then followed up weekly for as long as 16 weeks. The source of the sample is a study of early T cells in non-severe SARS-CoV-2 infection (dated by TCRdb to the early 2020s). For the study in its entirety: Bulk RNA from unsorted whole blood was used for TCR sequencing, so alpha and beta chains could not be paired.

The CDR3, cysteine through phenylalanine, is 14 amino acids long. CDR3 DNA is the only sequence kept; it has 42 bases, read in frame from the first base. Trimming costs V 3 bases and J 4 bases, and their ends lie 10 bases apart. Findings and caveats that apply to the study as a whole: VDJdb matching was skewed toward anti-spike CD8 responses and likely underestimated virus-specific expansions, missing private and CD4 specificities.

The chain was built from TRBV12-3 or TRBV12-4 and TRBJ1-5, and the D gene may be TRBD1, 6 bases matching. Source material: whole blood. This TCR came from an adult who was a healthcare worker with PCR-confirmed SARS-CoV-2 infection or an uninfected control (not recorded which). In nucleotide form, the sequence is TGTGCCAGCAGTTTTCAGGGGAGAAATCAGCCCCAGCATTTT. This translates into CASSFQGRNQPQHF.